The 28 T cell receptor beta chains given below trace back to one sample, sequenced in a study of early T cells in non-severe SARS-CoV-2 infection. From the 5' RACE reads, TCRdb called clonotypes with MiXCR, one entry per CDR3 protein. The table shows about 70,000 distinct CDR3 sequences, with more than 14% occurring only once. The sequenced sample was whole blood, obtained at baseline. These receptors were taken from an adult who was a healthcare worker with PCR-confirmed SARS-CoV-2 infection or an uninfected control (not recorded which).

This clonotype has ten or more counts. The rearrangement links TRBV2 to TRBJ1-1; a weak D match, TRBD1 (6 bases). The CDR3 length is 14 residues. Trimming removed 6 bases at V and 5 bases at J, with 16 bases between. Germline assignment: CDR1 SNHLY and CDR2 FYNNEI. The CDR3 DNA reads TGTGCCAGCAGGAGCTCGCAGGGGAATACTGAAGCTTTCTTT. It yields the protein CASRSSQGNTEAFF.

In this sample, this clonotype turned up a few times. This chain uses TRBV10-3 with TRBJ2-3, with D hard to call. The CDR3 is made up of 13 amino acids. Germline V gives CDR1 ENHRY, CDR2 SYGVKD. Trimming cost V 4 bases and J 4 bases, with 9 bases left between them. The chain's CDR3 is CAISGGGSDTQYF. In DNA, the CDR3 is TGTGCCATCAGTGGCGGCGGATCAGATACGCAGTATTTT.

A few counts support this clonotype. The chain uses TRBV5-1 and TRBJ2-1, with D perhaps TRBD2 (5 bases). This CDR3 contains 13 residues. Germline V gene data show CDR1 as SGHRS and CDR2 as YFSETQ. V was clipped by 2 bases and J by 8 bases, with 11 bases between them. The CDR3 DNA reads TGCGCCAGCAGCTTTGGGCGGGCCGATGAGCAGTTCTTC. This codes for CASSFGRADEQFF.

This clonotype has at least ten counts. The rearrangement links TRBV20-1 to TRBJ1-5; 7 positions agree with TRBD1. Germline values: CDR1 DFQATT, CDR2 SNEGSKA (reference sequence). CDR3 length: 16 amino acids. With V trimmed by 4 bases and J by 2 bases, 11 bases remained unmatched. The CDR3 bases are TGCAGTGCTATCGGACAGGAGGTTAGCGGCAATCAGCCCCAGCATTTT. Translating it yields CSAIGQEVSGNQPQHF.

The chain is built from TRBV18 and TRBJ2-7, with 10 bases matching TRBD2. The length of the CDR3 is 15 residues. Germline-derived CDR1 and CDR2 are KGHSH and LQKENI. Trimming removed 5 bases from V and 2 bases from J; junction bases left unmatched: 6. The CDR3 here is CASSFSTSGPYEQYF. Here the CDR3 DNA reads TGTGCCAGCTCATTCTCGACTAGCGGGCCCTACGAGCAGTACTTC.

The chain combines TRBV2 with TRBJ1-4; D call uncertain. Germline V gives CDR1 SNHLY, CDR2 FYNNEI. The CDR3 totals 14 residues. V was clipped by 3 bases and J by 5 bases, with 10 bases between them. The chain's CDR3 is CASSDNRGNEKLFF. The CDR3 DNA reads TGTGCCAGCAGTGATAATCGTGGGAATGAAAAACTGTTTTTT.

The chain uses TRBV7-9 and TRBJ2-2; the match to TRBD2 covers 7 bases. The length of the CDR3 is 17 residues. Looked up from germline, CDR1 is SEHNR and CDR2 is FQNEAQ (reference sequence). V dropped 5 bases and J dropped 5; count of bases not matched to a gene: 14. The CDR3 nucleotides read TGTGCCAGCAGCGCACCAGCGGGACTCCAGAGGACCGGGGAGCTGTTTTTT. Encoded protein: CASSAPAGLQRTGELFF.

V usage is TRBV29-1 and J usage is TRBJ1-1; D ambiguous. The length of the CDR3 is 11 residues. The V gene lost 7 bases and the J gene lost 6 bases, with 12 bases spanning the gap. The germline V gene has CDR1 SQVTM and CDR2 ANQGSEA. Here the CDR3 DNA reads TGCAGCGCCAGTACCGGCGCTGAAGCTTTCTTT. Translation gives CSASTGAEAFF.

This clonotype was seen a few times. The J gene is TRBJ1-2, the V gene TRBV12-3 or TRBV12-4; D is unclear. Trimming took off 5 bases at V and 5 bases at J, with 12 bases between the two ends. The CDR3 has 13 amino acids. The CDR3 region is CASSTTPAYGYTF. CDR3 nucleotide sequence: TGTGCCAGCAGTACGACACCCGCTTATGGCTACACCTTC.

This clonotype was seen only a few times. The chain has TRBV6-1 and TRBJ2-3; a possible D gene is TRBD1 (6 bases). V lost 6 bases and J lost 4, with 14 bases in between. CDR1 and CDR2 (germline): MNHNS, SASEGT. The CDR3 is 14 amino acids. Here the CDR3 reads CASRAGESADTQYF. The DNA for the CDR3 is TGTGCCAGCAGGGCAGGGGAGAGCGCAGATACGCAGTATTTT.

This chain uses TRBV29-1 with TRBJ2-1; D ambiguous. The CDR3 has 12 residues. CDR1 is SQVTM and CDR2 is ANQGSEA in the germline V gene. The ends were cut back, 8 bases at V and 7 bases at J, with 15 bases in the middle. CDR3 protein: CSLRSATNEQFF. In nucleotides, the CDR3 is TGCAGCCTACGGTCCGCCACTAATGAGCAGTTCTTC.

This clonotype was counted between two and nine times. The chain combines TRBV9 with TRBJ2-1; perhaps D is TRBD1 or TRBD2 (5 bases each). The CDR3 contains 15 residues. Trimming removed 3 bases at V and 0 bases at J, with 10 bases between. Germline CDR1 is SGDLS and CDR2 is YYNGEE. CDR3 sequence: CASSAGGSSYNEQFF. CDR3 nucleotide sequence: TGTGCCAGCAGCGCTGGGGGAAGCTCCTACAATGAGCAGTTCTTC.

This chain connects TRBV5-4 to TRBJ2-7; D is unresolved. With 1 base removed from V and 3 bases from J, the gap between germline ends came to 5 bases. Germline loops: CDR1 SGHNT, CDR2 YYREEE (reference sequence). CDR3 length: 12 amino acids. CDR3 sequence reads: CASSLMNYEQYF. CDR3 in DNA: TGTGCCAGCAGCTTGATGAACTACGAGCAGTACTTC.

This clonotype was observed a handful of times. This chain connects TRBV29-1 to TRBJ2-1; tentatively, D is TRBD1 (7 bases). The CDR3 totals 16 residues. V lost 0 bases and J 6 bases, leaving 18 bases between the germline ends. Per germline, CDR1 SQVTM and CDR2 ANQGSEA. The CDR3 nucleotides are TGCAGCGTTGAAGATAGGAGGGGGCTTGGCTTCAATGAGCAGTTCTTC. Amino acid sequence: CSVEDRRGLGFNEQFF.

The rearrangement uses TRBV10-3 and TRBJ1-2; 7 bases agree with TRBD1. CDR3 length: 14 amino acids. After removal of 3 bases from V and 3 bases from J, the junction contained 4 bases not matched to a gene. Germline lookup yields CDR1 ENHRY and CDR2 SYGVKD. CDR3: CAISERQGDYGYTF. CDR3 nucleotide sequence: TGTGCCATCAGTGAAAGGCAGGGGGACTATGGCTACACCTTC.

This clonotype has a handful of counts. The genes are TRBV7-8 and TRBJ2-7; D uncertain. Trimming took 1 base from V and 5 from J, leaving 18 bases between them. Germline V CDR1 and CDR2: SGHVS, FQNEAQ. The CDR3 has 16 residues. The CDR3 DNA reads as TGTGCCAGCAGCTTAGAATTCAGGCTCATGAGTGACGAGCAGTACTTC. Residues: CASSLEFRLMSDEQYF.

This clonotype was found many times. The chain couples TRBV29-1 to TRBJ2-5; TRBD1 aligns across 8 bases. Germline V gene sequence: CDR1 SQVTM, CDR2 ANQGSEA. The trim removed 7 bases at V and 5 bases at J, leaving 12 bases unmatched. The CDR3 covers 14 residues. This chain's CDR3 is CSGRDRSTKETQYF. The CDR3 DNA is TGCAGCGGCCGGGACAGGAGTACCAAGGAGACCCAGTACTTC. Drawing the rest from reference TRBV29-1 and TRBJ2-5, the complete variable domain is SAVISQKPSRDICQRGTSLTIQCQVDSQVTMMFWYRQQPGQSLTLIATANQGSEATYESGFVIDKFPISRPNLTFSTLTVSNMSPEDSSIYLCSGRDRSTKETQYFGPGTRLLVL.

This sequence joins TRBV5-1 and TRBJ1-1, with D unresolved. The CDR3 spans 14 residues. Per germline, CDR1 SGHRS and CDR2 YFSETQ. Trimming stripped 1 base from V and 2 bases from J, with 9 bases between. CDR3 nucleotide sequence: TGCGCCAGCAGCTTGCTGGAGACCAACACTGAAGCTTTCTTT. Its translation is CASSLLETNTEAFF.

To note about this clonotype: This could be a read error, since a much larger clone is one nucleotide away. The CDR3 nucleotides read TGTGCCAGCGGGGACAGATCAAGGGAGACCAAGTACTTC. Translating gives CASGDRSRETKYF. The rearrangement uses TRBV2 and TRBJ2-5, with 7 nucleotides matching TRBD1. The CDR3 extends over 13 amino acids. The germline CDR1 and CDR2 sequences are SNHLY and FYNNEI.

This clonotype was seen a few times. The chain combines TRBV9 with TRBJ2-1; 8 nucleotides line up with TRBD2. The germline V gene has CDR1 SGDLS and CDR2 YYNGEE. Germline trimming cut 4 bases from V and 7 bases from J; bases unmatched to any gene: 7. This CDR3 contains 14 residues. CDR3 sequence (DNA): TGTGCCAGCAGCCCCGGGACTAGTTCGAATGAGCAGTTCTTC. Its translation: CASSPGTSSNEQFF.

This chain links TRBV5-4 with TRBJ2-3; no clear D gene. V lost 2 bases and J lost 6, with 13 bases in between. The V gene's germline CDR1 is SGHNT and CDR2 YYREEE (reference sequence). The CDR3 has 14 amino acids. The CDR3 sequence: CASSFSSRSDTQYF. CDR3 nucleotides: TGTGCCAGCAGCTTTTCCTCACGGTCGGATACGCAGTATTTT.

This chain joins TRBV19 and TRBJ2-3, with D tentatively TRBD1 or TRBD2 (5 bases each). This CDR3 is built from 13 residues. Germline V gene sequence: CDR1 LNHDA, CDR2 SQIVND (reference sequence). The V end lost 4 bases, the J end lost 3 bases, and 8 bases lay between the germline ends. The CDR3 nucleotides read TGTGCCAGTAGTACGGGACGGACAGATACGCAGTATTTT. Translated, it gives CASSTGRTDTQYF.

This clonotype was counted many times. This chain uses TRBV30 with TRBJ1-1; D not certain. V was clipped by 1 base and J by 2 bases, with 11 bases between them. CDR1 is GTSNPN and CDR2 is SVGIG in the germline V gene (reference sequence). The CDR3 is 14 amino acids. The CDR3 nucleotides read TGTGCCTGGAGTGGCGGGCTTGTCAACACTGAAGCTTTCTTT. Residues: CAWSGGLVNTEAFF.

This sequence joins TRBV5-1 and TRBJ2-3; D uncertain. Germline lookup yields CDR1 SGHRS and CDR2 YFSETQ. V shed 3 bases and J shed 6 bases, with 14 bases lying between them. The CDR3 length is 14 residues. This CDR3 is CASSSSRRVDTQYF. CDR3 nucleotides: TGCGCCAGCAGCTCCTCCCGAAGGGTGGATACGCAGTATTTT.

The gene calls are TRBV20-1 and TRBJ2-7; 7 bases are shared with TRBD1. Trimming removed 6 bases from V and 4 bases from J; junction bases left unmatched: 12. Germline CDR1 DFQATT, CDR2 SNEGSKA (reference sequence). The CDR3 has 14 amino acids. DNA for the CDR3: TGCAGTGCAAGGACAGGAGATTTATATTACGAGCAGTACTTC. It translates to CSARTGDLYYEQYF.

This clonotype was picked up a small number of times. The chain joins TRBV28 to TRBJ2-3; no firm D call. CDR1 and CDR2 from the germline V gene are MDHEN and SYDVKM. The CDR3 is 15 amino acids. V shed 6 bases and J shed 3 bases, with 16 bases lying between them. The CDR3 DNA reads TGTGCCAGCAGCCGCCAATTGGGAAGGACAGATACGCAGTATTTT. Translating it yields CASSRQLGRTDTQYF.

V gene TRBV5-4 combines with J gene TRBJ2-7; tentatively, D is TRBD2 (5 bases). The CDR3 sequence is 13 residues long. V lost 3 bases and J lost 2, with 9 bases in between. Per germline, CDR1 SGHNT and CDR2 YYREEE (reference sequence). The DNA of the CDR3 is TGTGCCAGCAGCTCGCCGCGGGCCTACGAGCAGTACTTC. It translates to CASSSPRAYEQYF.

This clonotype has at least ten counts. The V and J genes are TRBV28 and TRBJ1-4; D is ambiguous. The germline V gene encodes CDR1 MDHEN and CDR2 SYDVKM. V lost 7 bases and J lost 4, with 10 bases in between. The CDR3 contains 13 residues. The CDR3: CASTEQFNEKLFF. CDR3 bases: TGTGCCAGCACCGAACAATTTAATGAAAAACTGTTTTTT.